A selection of T cell receptor beta chains follows, all from one sample in a study of post-analysis software for immune sequencing data. TCRdb processed the PCR reads anew with MiXCR; each CDR3 protein has one entry. The table includes about 820,000 distinct CDR3 sequences, 53% detected once. The specimen sequenced was blood. The source of these receptors is a girl between 5 and 17 years old with multiple sclerosis. Both conserved end residues are part of each CDR3. The order of the fields is D gene, clone size, J gene, V gene, CDR3 DNA, CDR3 protein. The D gene is left open where the match is weak. Expanded clones are given a class, and other clones once, few, many or no size at all.

D gene: TRBD1
clone size: -
J gene: TRBJ1-5
V gene: TRBV28
CDR3 DNA: TGTGCCAGCAGTACACAGGGGAGGAGCAATCAGCCCCAGCATTTT
CDR3 protein: CASSTQGRSNQPQHF

D gene: -
clone size: -
J gene: TRBJ2-7
V gene: TRBV5-4
CDR3 DNA: TGTGCCAGCAGCTTGGTCAACCACGAGCAGTACTTC
CDR3 protein: CASSLVNHEQYF

D gene: TRBD2
clone size: few
J gene: TRBJ2-3
V gene: TRBV7-8
CDR3 DNA: TGTGCCAGCAGCTCGGGACTAGCGGGAGGAGGTACAGATACGCAGTATTTT
CDR3 protein: CASSSGLAGGGTDTQYF

D gene: -
clone size: few
J gene: TRBJ1-1
V gene: TRBV5-1
CDR3 DNA: TGTGCCAGCAGCTTGGAAGGTCTGAACACTGAAGCTTTCTTT
CDR3 protein: CASSLEGLNTEAFF

D gene: TRBD2
clone size: few
J gene: TRBJ2-4
V gene: TRBV10-3
CDR3 DNA: TGTGCCATCAGTGAGCGGGGGGGCGAAAACATTCAGTACTTC
CDR3 protein: CAISERGGENIQYF

D gene: TRBD1
clone size: once
J gene: TRBJ2-7
V gene: TRBV7-9
CDR3 DNA: TGTGCCAGCAGCTTAGCAGGGACAGGGGGCATCTCCTACGAGCAGTACTTC
CDR3 protein: CASSLAGTGGISYEQYF

D gene: TRBD2
clone size: -
J gene: TRBJ2-3
V gene: TRBV7-6
CDR3 DNA: TGTGCCAGCAGCCCCTCTAGCGGCCCTTCAGATACGCAGTATTTT
CDR3 protein: CASSPSSGPSDTQYF

D gene: TRBD1
clone size: -
J gene: TRBJ2-7
V gene: TRBV7-3
CDR3 DNA: TGTGCCAGCAGTAGAGACAGGGTTACTTTTAACGAGCAGTACTTC
CDR3 protein: CASSRDRVTFNEQYF

D gene: -
clone size: few
J gene: TRBJ2-7
V gene: TRBV20-1
CDR3 DNA: TGCAGTGCTATGCAGGGGCCGTACGAGCAGTACTTC
CDR3 protein: CSAMQGPYEQYF

D gene: TRBD1
clone size: few
J gene: TRBJ2-7
V gene: TRBV5-1
CDR3 DNA: TGCGCCAGCAGCGACAGGGCCCCCTCCTACGAGCAGTACTTC
CDR3 protein: CASSDRAPSYEQYF

D gene: -
clone size: -
J gene: TRBJ2-1
V gene: TRBV2
CDR3 DNA: TGTGCCAGCAGTGTACGGGACGAGGGTGAGCAGTTCTTC
CDR3 protein: CASSVRDEGEQFF

D gene: TRBD1
clone size: -
J gene: TRBJ2-1
V gene: TRBV29-1
CDR3 DNA: TGCAGCGCCGAGACAGGGGGCGATGAGCAGTTCTTC
CDR3 protein: CSAETGGDEQFF

D gene: -
clone size: -
J gene: TRBJ1-5
V gene: TRBV10-3
CDR3 DNA: TGTGCCATCAGGTCCGGGAGCAATCAGCCCCAGCATTTT
CDR3 protein: CAIRSGSNQPQHF

D gene: -
clone size: -
J gene: TRBJ2-1
V gene: TRBV7-7
CDR3 DNA: TGTGCTAGCAGCGAGGGACTGGAGGCTTACAATGAGCAGTTCTTC
CDR3 protein: CASSEGLEAYNEQFF

D gene: -
clone size: once
J gene: TRBJ2-7
V gene: TRBV11-2
CDR3 DNA: TGTGCCAGCAGCTCCTGGGGGAACGAGCAGTACTTC
CDR3 protein: CASSSWGNEQYF

D gene: TRBD1
clone size: -
J gene: TRBJ2-5
V gene: TRBV20-1
CDR3 DNA: TGCAGTGCTAGAGTCGGGACAGGGAGGAGGGAGACCCAGTACTTC
CDR3 protein: CSARVGTGRRETQYF

D gene: -
clone size: -
J gene: TRBJ2-1
V gene: TRBV9
CDR3 DNA: TGTGCCAGCAGCGTAGGGATTGCTAATGAGCAGTTCTTC
CDR3 protein: CASSVGIANEQFF

D gene: TRBD2
clone size: -
J gene: TRBJ2-3
V gene: TRBV29-1
CDR3 DNA: TGCAGCGTTGGACTAGCGGAATCAACAGATACGCAGTATTTT
CDR3 protein: CSVGLAESTDTQYF

D gene: TRBD1
clone size: few
J gene: TRBJ1-2
V gene: TRBV29-1
CDR3 DNA: TGCAGCGTTGAAGACGGACAGGGGGGATACTATGGCTACACCTTC
CDR3 protein: CSVEDGQGGYYGYTF

D gene: -
clone size: -
J gene: TRBJ2-1
V gene: TRBV9
CDR3 DNA: TGTGCCAGCAGCCAAACCCGAGGAGAGCAGTTCTTC
CDR3 protein: CASSQTRGEQFF

D gene: TRBD1
clone size: -
J gene: TRBJ1-4
V gene: TRBV6-2/TRBV6-3
CDR3 DNA: TGTGCCAGCAGTAACCCGGGACAGGGGATCGGGTTGGATGAAAAACTGTTTTTT
CDR3 protein: CASSNPGQGIGLDEKLFF

D gene: -
clone size: -
J gene: TRBJ2-3
V gene: TRBV7-2
CDR3 DNA: TGTGCCAGCAGCTTAGAGCTTGGGGGGAATACGCAGTATTTT
CDR3 protein: CASSLELGGNTQYF

D gene: -
clone size: -
J gene: TRBJ1-1
V gene: TRBV20-1
CDR3 DNA: TGCAGTGCTAGAGCCGGGATCACTGAAGCTTTCTTT
CDR3 protein: CSARAGITEAFF

D gene: TRBD2
clone size: -
J gene: TRBJ2-5
V gene: TRBV27
CDR3 DNA: TGTGCCAGCAGTTTGGAAATAGCGGGAGGGCCTGAGACCCAGTACTTC
CDR3 protein: CASSLEIAGGPETQYF

D gene: TRBD1
clone size: -
J gene: TRBJ2-5
V gene: TRBV4-2
CDR3 DNA: TGTGCCAGCAGCCAAGGACAGGGCCATCAAGAGACCCAGTACTTC
CDR3 protein: CASSQGQGHQETQYF

D gene: -
clone size: few
J gene: TRBJ2-3
V gene: TRBV29-1
CDR3 DNA: TGCAGCGCTATCCTTCGGGGCACAGATACGCAGTATTTT
CDR3 protein: CSAILRGTDTQYF

D gene: -
clone size: -
J gene: TRBJ2-1
V gene: TRBV6-5
CDR3 DNA: TGTGCCAGCAGTTCCCCGAGGCCTTTGAGGGCCAGGGGAAGTAATGAGCAGTTCTTC
CDR3 protein: CASSSPRPLRARGSNEQFF

D gene: -
clone size: few
J gene: TRBJ2-3
V gene: TRBV5-1
CDR3 DNA: TGCGCCAGCAGCTTGTTGGGGGGGCGAGATACGCAGTATTTT
CDR3 protein: CASSLLGGRDTQYF